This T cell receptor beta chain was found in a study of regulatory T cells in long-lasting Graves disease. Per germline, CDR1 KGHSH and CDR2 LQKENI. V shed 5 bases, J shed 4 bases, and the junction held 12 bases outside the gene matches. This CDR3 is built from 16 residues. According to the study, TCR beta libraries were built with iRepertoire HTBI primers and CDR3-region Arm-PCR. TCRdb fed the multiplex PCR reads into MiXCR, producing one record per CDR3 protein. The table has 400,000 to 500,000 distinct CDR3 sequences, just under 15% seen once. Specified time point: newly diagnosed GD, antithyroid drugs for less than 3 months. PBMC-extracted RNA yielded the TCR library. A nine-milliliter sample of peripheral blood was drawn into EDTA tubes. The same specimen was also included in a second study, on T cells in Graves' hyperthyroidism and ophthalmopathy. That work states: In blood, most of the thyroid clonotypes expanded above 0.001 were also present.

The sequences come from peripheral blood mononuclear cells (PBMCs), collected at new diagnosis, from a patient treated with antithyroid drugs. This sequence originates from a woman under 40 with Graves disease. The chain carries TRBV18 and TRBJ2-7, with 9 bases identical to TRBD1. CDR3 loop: CASSVGGTGSRYEQYF. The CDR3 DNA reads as TGTGCCAGCTCAGTTGGGGGGACAGGGTCGCGATACGAGCAGTACTTC.